Below are 25 T cell receptor beta chains sequenced from a single sample in a study of cytomegalovirus exposure and HLA in healthy donors. Repertoires were generated with immunoSEQ multiplex PCR, while TCRdb's copy carries only in-frame clones and drops some. The table includes 230,000 or so clones, 88% detected once. The specimen was PBMCs. Receptor source: a woman aged 18-29 years in good health and CMV-seronegative.

The rearrangement joins TRBV13 to TRBJ2-5; 8 positions match TRBD1. CDR1 PRHDT and CDR2 FYEKMQ come from the germline V gene (reference sequence). CDR3 length: 15 amino acids. Trimming removed 3 bases from V and 1 base from J; junction bases left unmatched: 4. The CDR3 here is CASSFTGGPQETQYF. For the CDR3, the DNA is TGTGCCAGCAGCTTCACAGGGGGTCCCCAAGAGACCCAGTACTTC.

The chain links TRBV5-1 to TRBJ2-5; D might be TRBD2 (5 bases). Per germline, CDR1 SGHRS and CDR2 YFSETQ. The CDR3 length is 17 residues. The V and J ends lost 0 bases and 2 bases respectively, with 17 bases between them. The CDR3 bases are TGCGCCAGCAGCTTGGATTTACCGGGGTCTCCACAAGAGACCCAGTACTTC. Translated, it gives CASSLDLPGSPQETQYF.

The chain is built from TRBV27 and TRBJ2-1; perhaps TRBD1 as D (5 bases). Germline V gives CDR1 MNHEY, CDR2 SMNVEV (reference sequence). The CDR3 totals 14 residues. Deletions cut 7 bases from V and 5 bases from J, with 15 bases between. CDR3 sequence (DNA): TGTGCCAGCAAGCAGGGCCCAAGAAACAATGAGCAGTTCTTC. As protein: CASKQGPRNNEQFF.

The chain recombines TRBV27 with TRBJ2-1; 12 bases map to TRBD2. CDR1 MNHEY and CDR2 SMNVEV come from the germline V gene (reference sequence). CDR3 length: 15 amino acids. The junction had 1 base not matched to a gene; V was cut back by 1 base and J by 6 bases. CDR3 in amino acids: CASSLWTSGVNEQFF. The CDR3 nucleotides are TGTGCCAGCAGTTTATGGACTAGCGGGGTCAATGAGCAGTTCTTC.

This chain connects TRBV28 to TRBJ2-3, with D maybe TRBD1 (6 bases). The CDR3 has 14 amino acids. Germline CDR1 reads MDHEN; CDR2 reads SYDVKM. Trimming shortened V by 3 bases and J by 6 bases, and 13 bases separated the two germline ends. In DNA form, the CDR3 reads TGTGCCAGCAGTTTGAAGGGGGACACGGATACGCAGTATTTT. Translated: CASSLKGDTDTQYF. Variable domain in full (rest from reference TRBV28 and TRBJ2-3): DVKVTQSSRYLVKRTGEKVFLECVQDMDHENMFWYRQDPGLGLRLIYFSYDVKMKEKGDIPEGYSVSREKKERFSLILESASTNQTSMYLCASSLKGDTDTQYFGPGTRLTVL.

The chain employs TRBV18 and TRBJ1-3; TRBD1 matches at 7 bases. Trimming took 3 bases from V and 0 from J; bases not matched to a gene: 8. The CDR3 spans 17 residues. Germline CDR1 and CDR2: KGHSH and LQKENI. Written as DNA, the CDR3 is TGTGCCAGCTCACCTAGGACAGGACCCCTCTCTGGAAACACCATATATTTT. Translated: CASSPRTGPLSGNTIYF.

The chain joins TRBV28 to TRBJ2-5; a possible D gene is TRBD1 (5 bases). Trimming took 3 bases from V and 0 from J, leaving 11 bases between them. This CDR3 has 15 residues. Germline lookup yields CDR1 MDHEN and CDR2 SYDVKM. CDR3 in amino acids: CASSFARAYQETQYF. The CDR3 DNA sequence: TGTGCCAGCAGTTTTGCCAGGGCGTACCAAGAGACCCAGTACTTC. Using reference TRBV28 and TRBJ2-5 for the parts outside the CDR3, the full variable domain is DVKVTQSSRYLVKRTGEKVFLECVQDMDHENMFWYRQDPGLGLRLIYFSYDVKMKEKGDIPEGYSVSREKKERFSLILESASTNQTSMYLCASSFARAYQETQYFGPGTRLLVL.

This clone was seen more than once but under ten times. The chain carries TRBV19 and TRBJ2-4, with 7 bases fitting TRBD1. The CDR3 consists of 14 residues. V gave up 9 bases and J gave up 4 bases; unmatched junction bases: 9. Per the germline V gene, CDR1 is LNHDA and CDR2 is SQIVND (reference sequence). CDR3 sequence (DNA): TGTGCCAGCAACGCCGGGACAGCAAAAAACATTCAGTACTTC. Protein product: CASNAGTAKNIQYF.

The chain combines TRBV12-2 with TRBJ1-5; no check of the table's D call, TRBD1, against the DNA was made. TRBV12-2 counts as a pseudogene. The CDR3 spans 18 residues. CDR3 coding DNA: TGTGCAAGTCGGCGTAGTAGAGTGGTTAGGGGGCGGAATCAGCCCCAGCATTTT. As protein: CASRRSRVVRGRNQPQHF.

This clone appeared a single time. The chain recombines TRBV7-6 with TRBJ2-3, with TRBD2 as a possible D gene (6 bases). The CDR3 consists of 14 residues. Trimming left V 7 bases short and J 2 bases short, with 13 bases between. Germline loops: CDR1 SGHVS, CDR2 FNYEAQ. CDR3 region: CASTLRGNTDTQYF. The CDR3 DNA sequence: TGTGCCAGCACCCTGCGCGGGAACACAGATACGCAGTATTTT.

The chain uses TRBV6-5 and TRBJ2-2; D is perhaps TRBD1 (6 bases). The CDR3 sequence is 13 residues long. The V gene lost 5 bases and the J gene lost 9 bases, with 13 bases spanning the gap. Germline CDR1 and CDR2: MNHEY and SVGAGI. The CDR3 DNA is TGTGCCAGCAGTCCAAGAAGGGGGTGGGAGCTGTTTTTT. Amino acid sequence: CASSPRRGWELFF.

V usage is TRBV10-3 and J usage is TRBJ2-7; possible D gene TRBD2, 5 bases. Per the germline V gene, CDR1 is ENHRY and CDR2 is SYGVKD. The CDR3 contains 12 residues. The germline V and J ends were trimmed by 4 bases and 7 bases, with 11 bases remaining between them. The CDR3 DNA reads as TGTGCCATCAGTGCGGATCGGGGAGAGCAGTACTTC. Amino acids: CAISADRGEQYF.

This rearrangement joins TRBV11-2 to TRBJ2-1, with a tentative D call TRBD2 (6 bases). The CDR3 runs 15 residues. Germline CDR1 is SGHAT and CDR2 is FQNNGV. Trimming left V 1 base short and J 7 bases short, with 14 bases between. CDR3 coding DNA: TGTGCCAGCAGCTTAGTCCCGGGAGTCCGAAATGAGCAGTTCTTC. Translated: CASSLVPGVRNEQFF.

The gene calls are TRBV28 and TRBJ1-2, with D perhaps TRBD1 (6 bases). The CDR3 sequence is 14 residues long. Deletions cut 8 bases from V and 2 bases from J, with 15 bases between. The germline CDR1 and CDR2 sequences are MDHEN and SYDVKM. CDR3 DNA: TGTGCCAGCCGCTTGCCACAGGGAAACTATGGCTACACCTTC. Translated: CASRLPQGNYGYTF.

This clone was picked up a small number of times. The genes are TRBV5-1 and TRBJ2-7; D not resolved. The V end was cut by 0 bases, the J end by 4 bases, with 11 bases between. The CDR3 length is 14 residues. Germline V gene data show CDR1 as SGHRS and CDR2 as YFSETQ. CDR3 loop: CASSLDQPVYEQYF. The DNA for the CDR3 is TGCGCCAGCAGCTTGGATCAACCGGTTTACGAGCAGTACTTC. Supplemented by reference TRBV5-1 and TRBJ2-7, the full variable domain reads KAGVTQTPRYLIKTRGQQVTLSCSPISGHRSVSWYQQTPGQGLQFLFEYFSETQRNKGNFPGRFSGRQFSNSRSEMNVSTLELGDSALYLCASSLDQPVYEQYFGPGTRLTVT.

The chain couples TRBV6-5 to TRBJ2-7; D is perhaps TRBD1 (5 bases). This CDR3 region has 15 residues. The germline CDR1 and CDR2 sequences are MNHEY and SVGAGI. V was trimmed by 6 bases and J by 0 bases, leaving 15 bases between them. The CDR3 here is CASSRSTESSYEQYF. In DNA form, the CDR3 reads TGTGCCAGCAGCCGTTCGACAGAGAGCTCCTACGAGCAGTACTTC.

V is TRBV5-4 and J is TRBJ2-2; D is unresolved. CDR1 SGHNT and CDR2 YYREEE come from the germline V gene (reference sequence). CDR3 size: 15 residues. V was pared by 4 bases and J by 4 bases, with 14 bases between. CDR3 residues: CASSTPTVGTGELFF. The CDR3 DNA is TGTGCCAGCAGCACCCCCACGGTCGGCACCGGGGAGCTGTTTTTT.

The chain employs TRBV19 and TRBJ2-7; 9 bases map to TRBD2. Trimming at V came to 8 bases and at J to 2 bases, leaving 10 bases not matched to a gene. CDR3 length: 15 amino acids. Germline V CDR1 and CDR2: LNHDA, SQIVND (reference sequence). CDR3 coding DNA: TGTGCCAGTGCCAATAGCGGGAGCTTGCCCTACGAGCAGTACTTC. It translates to CASANSGSLPYEQYF.

The chain links TRBV19 to TRBJ2-3; a possible D gene is TRBD1 (5 bases). Germline V gene data show CDR1 as LNHDA and CDR2 as SQIVND (reference sequence). The CDR3 has 14 amino acids. The V and J ends lost 5 bases and 5 bases respectively, with 14 bases between them. This chain's CDR3 is CASSVSGLGDTQYF. In nucleotides, the CDR3 is TGTGCCAGTAGTGTCTCAGGGTTGGGAGATACGCAGTATTTT.

The chain uses TRBV18 and TRBJ2-3; D remains ambiguous. V lost 2 bases and J lost 2, with 5 bases in between. Germline-derived CDR1 and CDR2 are KGHSH and LQKENI. This CDR3 has 13 residues. The CDR3, as DNA: TGTGCCAGCTCACCAGAGGACACAGATACGCAGTATTTT. Translated: CASSPEDTDTQYF.

The CDR3 bases are TGTGCCAGCAGTGATCGCTTAGGTAGCGGGAGCGAAGAGCAGTACTTC. Protein sequence: CASSDRLGSGSEEQYF. This chain connects TRBV6-1 to TRBJ2-7; TRBD2 aligns across 9 bases. The junction had 13 bases not matched to a gene; V was cut back by 3 bases and J by 7 bases. The germline CDR1 and CDR2 sequences are MNHNS and SASEGT. The CDR3 is 16 residues long.

The sample holds one count of this clone. The chain carries TRBV5-4 and TRBJ2-3; 14 bases map to TRBD2. Germline V gene lookup returns CDR1 SGHNT and CDR2 YYREEE (reference sequence). The CDR3 has 16 amino acids. With V trimmed by 4 bases and J by 5 bases, 6 bases remained unmatched. The CDR3 reads CASSTGTSGRGDTQYF. The CDR3 DNA reads as TGTGCCAGCAGCACTGGGACTAGCGGGAGAGGAGATACGCAGTATTTT.

The CDR3, as DNA: TGCGCCAGCAGCGCCACAGGGGGAATTGAAGCTTTCTTT. This translates into CASSATGGIEAFF. V is TRBV5-1 and J is TRBJ1-1, with 8 nucleotides matching TRBD1. V dropped 4 bases and J dropped 7; count of bases not matched to a gene: 6. The CDR3 runs 13 residues. From germline, CDR1 is SGHRS and CDR2 YFSETQ.

V and J are TRBV6-1 and TRBJ1-5; unclear D gene. Trimming left V 6 bases short and J 3 bases short, with 6 bases between. Per germline, CDR1 MNHNS and CDR2 SASEGT. The CDR3 is made up of 12 amino acids. The CDR3 nucleotides read TGTGCCAGCAGCCCCCTCAATCAGCCCCAGCATTTT. Translation: CASSPLNQPQHF.

The chain combines TRBV6-1 with TRBJ2-5; no firm D call. The CDR3 runs 12 residues. The V gene lost 3 bases and the J gene lost 2 bases, with 4 bases spanning the gap. Germline V lookup: CDR1 MNHNS, CDR2 SASEGT. The CDR3 protein is CASSDGQETQYF. CDR3 coding DNA: TGTGCCAGCAGTGACGGTCAAGAGACCCAGTACTTC.